The rows below give T cell receptor beta chains drawn from one sample of a study of blood T cell repertoires in COVID-19. Measured with immunoSEQ multiplex PCR; TCRdb has only the in-frame clones, and not every one. Among about 280,000 clones listed, roughly 89% were seen once. The sequenced material came from peripheral blood. All receptors derive from a woman in her thirties with COVID-19, enrolled during active disease. Both conserved end residues are part of each CDR3. Fields, in order: V gene, D gene, clone size, J gene, CDR3 DNA, CDR3 protein. The D gene is left open where the match is weak. The listing skips clone size in some rows; elsewhere it reads once, few, many or a size class.

V: TRBV11-2; D: -; size: -; J: TRBJ2-7; DNA: TGTGCCAGCAGCTTAGATCTAGGGGACACCTACGAGCAGTACTTC; CDR3: CASSLDLGDTYEQYF
V: TRBV5-1; D: TRBD1; size: -; J: TRBJ1-1; DNA: TGCGCCAGCAGCTTGGGACAGGGCTTGAACACTGAAGCTTTCTTT; CDR3: CASSLGQGLNTEAFF
V: TRBV9; D: -; size: once; J: TRBJ2-7; DNA: TGTGCCAGCAGCGCCTACGGACGGGGAACCTACGAGCAGTACTTC; CDR3: CASSAYGRGTYEQYF
V: TRBV3-1/TRBV3-2; D: TRBD1; size: few; J: TRBJ1-4; DNA: TGTGCCAGCAGCAACGGACAGGGGGCAGAAAAACTGTTTTTT; CDR3: CASSNGQGAEKLFF
V: TRBV7-9; D: TRBD1; size: -; J: TRBJ1-5; DNA: TGTGCCAGCAGCTCTACAGGGGATAATAGCAATCAGCCCCAGCATTTT; CDR3: CASSSTGDNSNQPQHF
V: TRBV11-2; D: TRBD1; size: -; J: TRBJ1-5; DNA: TGTGCCAGCAGCTGGGGGACAGGGGGGGATCAGCCCCAGCATTTT; CDR3: CASSWGTGGDQPQHF
V: TRBV6-5; D: TRBD2; size: -; J: TRBJ2-3; DNA: TGTGCCAGCAGACAAACCGGGACTAGCGAAAGTACGCAGTATTTT; CDR3: CASRQTGTSESTQYF
V: TRBV10-2; D: TRBD2; size: -; J: TRBJ2-3; DNA: TGCGCCAGCAGAAGCGGGGGGGCCGTAGCAGATACGCAGTATTTT; CDR3: CASRSGGAVADTQYF
V: TRBV10-3; D: TRBD2; size: -; J: TRBJ2-7; DNA: TGTGCCATCAGTGGATTAGCGGGGGGGGCTTTCTACGAGCAGTACTTC; CDR3: CAISGLAGGAFYEQYF
V: TRBV7-2; D: TRBD2; size: -; J: TRBJ2-1; DNA: TGTGCCAGCAGCTTATCATGGACTAGCAGAGGGCAGTTCTTC; CDR3: CASSLSWTSRGQFF
V: TRBV7-9; D: -; size: few; J: TRBJ1-3; DNA: TGTGCCAGCAGCTCGGAAAGGGGTCCCATGAGCTCTGGAAACACCATATATTTT; CDR3: CASSSERGPMSSGNTIYF
V: TRBV5-8; D: -; size: once; J: TRBJ1-1; DNA: TGTGCCAGCAGCTTCACAGGGTTTCAGGTCACTGAAGCTTTCTTT; CDR3: CASSFTGFQVTEAFF
V: TRBV12-2; D: -; size: -; J: TRBJ2-3; DNA: TGTGCAAGTGCGGATACGCAGTATTTT; CDR3: CASADTQYF
V: TRBV27; D: TRBD1; size: -; J: TRBJ1-4; DNA: TGTGCCAGCAGTCCGACTGGGACAGGGGGCGAAAAACTGTTTTTT; CDR3: CASSPTGTGGEKLFF
V: TRBV4-1; D: -; size: few; J: TRBJ1-2; DNA: TGCGCCAGCAGCCCCAACTTTAACTATGGCTACACCTTC; CDR3: CASSPNFNYGYTF
V: TRBV7-9; D: TRBD2; size: -; J: TRBJ2-3; DNA: TGTGCCAGCAGCTCCGTGACTAGCGGGGGGGCCTTCACAGATACGCAGTATTTT; CDR3: CASSSVTSGGAFTDTQYF
V: TRBV7-8; D: -; size: -; J: TRBJ1-1; DNA: TGTGCCAGCACTGTGGCCGGACAGCTGAACACTGAAGCTTTCTTT; CDR3: CASTVAGQLNTEAFF
V: TRBV2; D: TRBD2; size: -; J: TRBJ2-7; DNA: TGTGCCAGCAGTGTGGGACTAGCGTCTCTGTACGAGCAGTACTTC; CDR3: CASSVGLASLYEQYF
V: TRBV7-9; D: TRBD1; size: -; J: TRBJ1-1; DNA: TGTGCCAGCAGCGCGGGACAGGTCAAAGGGGACACTGAAGCTTTCTTT; CDR3: CASSAGQVKGDTEAFF
V: TRBV29-1; D: -; size: -; J: TRBJ2-3; DNA: TGCAGCGCAAGGGCCCCGACAGCCTCTACGCAGTATTTT; CDR3: CSARAPTASTQYF
V: TRBV7-7; D: TRBD1; size: -; J: TRBJ2-6; DNA: TGTGCCAGCGGGACAGGGGGCTCTGGGGCCAACGTCCTGACTTTC; CDR3: CASGTGGSGANVLTF
V: TRBV5-5; D: TRBD1; size: -; J: TRBJ2-7; DNA: TGTGCCAGCAGCGATAAAGGGGGCCTCTACGAGCAGTACTTC; CDR3: CASSDKGGLYEQYF
V: TRBV19; D: -; size: -; J: TRBJ2-1; DNA: TGTGCCAGTACCCTAGGTGATGGTGAGCAGTTCTTC; CDR3: CASTLGDGEQFF
V: TRBV30; D: TRBD2; size: -; J: TRBJ2-5; DNA: TGTGCCTGGAGTGTACAGGTTTGGACTAGCGGAAAAGAGACCCAGTACTTC; CDR3: CAWSVQVWTSGKETQYF
V: TRBV29-1; D: -; size: -; J: TRBJ1-4; DNA: TGCAGCGTTGCTTTGCGGGGGATAAATGAAAAACTGTTTTTT; CDR3: CSVALRGINEKLFF
V: TRBV13; D: TRBD1; size: -; J: TRBJ2-7; DNA: TGTGCCAGCAGCTCCCCCTTGCGAGCAGGGGTCGACAGGGGGTACGAGCAGTACTTC; CDR3: CASSSPLRAGVDRGYEQYF
V: TRBV6-5; D: -; size: -; J: TRBJ1-1; DNA: TGTGCCAGCAGTTACCAACGGACAGCGGGAGAAGCTTTCTTT; CDR3: CASSYQRTAGEAFF
V: TRBV4-2; D: TRBD2; size: -; J: TRBJ2-3; DNA: TGTGCCAGCAGCCAAGGACCCCCAGCGGGGGGGTCAGATACGCAGTATTTT; CDR3: CASSQGPPAGGSDTQYF
V: TRBV7-6; D: TRBD2; size: few; J: TRBJ2-3; DNA: TGTGCCAGCAGCCCCTTCGGGAGGGGTATTAGCACAGATACGCAGTATTTT; CDR3: CASSPFGRGISTDTQYF
V: TRBV18; D: TRBD1; size: -; J: TRBJ1-3; DNA: TGTGCCAGCTCATCGGGACAGGGGGTAGGTCCCTCTGGAAACACCATATATTTT; CDR3: CASSSGQGVGPSGNTIYF
V: TRBV3-1/TRBV3-2; D: TRBD2; size: -; J: TRBJ2-2; DNA: TGTGCCAGCAGCCACTCCGTTGGGGCGGGGGGAGCCGGGGAGCTGTTTTTT; CDR3: CASSHSVGAGGAGELFF
V: TRBV5-1; D: TRBD1; size: -; J: TRBJ1-2; DNA: TGCGCCAGCAAAGTATGGGACAGCGATGGCTACACCTTC; CDR3: CASKVWDSDGYTF
V: TRBV29-1; D: -; size: -; J: TRBJ1-1; DNA: TGCAGCGTTGGACAGCTCATGAACACTGAAGCTTTCTTT; CDR3: CSVGQLMNTEAFF
V: TRBV24-1; D: -; size: -; J: TRBJ2-1; DNA: TGTGCCACCACTCCAAGAGGGGGGGCAGGATACAATGAGCAGTTCTTC; CDR3: CATTPRGGAGYNEQFF
V: TRBV6-6; D: -; size: -; J: TRBJ2-7; DNA: TGTGCCAGCAGTTCGACGGGAGAGATCTACGAGCAGTACTTC; CDR3: CASSSTGEIYEQYF
V: TRBV28; D: -; size: once; J: TRBJ2-5; DNA: TGTGCCACCGGAGGGATACCTCGGGAGACCCAGTACTTC; CDR3: CATGGIPRETQYF
V: TRBV3-1/TRBV3-2; D: -; size: -; J: TRBJ1-6; DNA: TGTGCCAGCAGCCCCGCAGGGGTGGGTTCACCCCTCCACTTT; CDR3: CASSPAGVGSPLHF
V: TRBV6-5; D: -; size: -; J: TRBJ2-5; DNA: TGTGCCAGCAGGCATCCAGGGTACCAAGAGACCCAGTACTTC; CDR3: CASRHPGYQETQYF
V: TRBV5-1; D: -; size: -; J: TRBJ2-7; DNA: TGCGCCACCAGGGTGGGGGGGCACAGCGAGCAGTACTTC; CDR3: CATRVGGHSEQYF
V: TRBV5-1; D: -; size: -; J: TRBJ2-1; DNA: TGCGCCAGCAGCTTGAACGGGGGATTGACCTACAATGAGCAGTTCTTC; CDR3: CASSLNGGLTYNEQFF
V: TRBV4-1; D: TRBD1; size: -; J: TRBJ1-4; DNA: TGCGCCAGCAGCCCTGCAGGGGGTCGTAGGGAAAAACTGTTTTTT; CDR3: CASSPAGGRREKLFF
V: TRBV6-5; D: TRBD1; size: few; J: TRBJ1-2; DNA: TGTGCCAGCAGTCCGGACAGGAACTATGGCTACACCTTC; CDR3: CASSPDRNYGYTF
V: TRBV5-1; D: TRBD2; size: -; J: TRBJ2-1; DNA: TGCGCCAGCAGCTTGTCGGGGGGGCACAATGAGCAGTTCTTC; CDR3: CASSLSGGHNEQFF
V: TRBV6-5; D: -; size: -; J: TRBJ2-1; DNA: TGTGCCAGCCTAGCCTGGGCCCACAATGAGCAGTTCTTC; CDR3: CASLAWAHNEQFF
V: TRBV10-3; D: -; size: -; J: TRBJ2-7; DNA: TGTGCCATCAGTGAGTCCCGGGCGGGGAACGAGCAGTACTTC; CDR3: CAISESRAGNEQYF
V: TRBV14; D: TRBD2; size: -; J: TRBJ2-1; DNA: TGTGCCAGCAGCCACTACGGACTAGCGGGCAGGCAGTTCTTC; CDR3: CASSHYGLAGRQFF
V: TRBV5-4; D: TRBD1; size: once; J: TRBJ2-7; DNA: TGTGCCAGCAGCGACCCGGGACAGTCCTACGAGCAGTACTTC; CDR3: CASSDPGQSYEQYF
V: TRBV4-1; D: -; size: -; J: TRBJ1-2; DNA: TGCGCCAGCAGCCAAGAAGGGAGATACGGCTACACCTTC; CDR3: CASSQEGRYGYTF
V: TRBV2; D: TRBD2; size: -; J: TRBJ2-3; DNA: TGTGCCAGCAGGGAAGGACTAGCGGGGGGGACAGATACGCAGTATTTT; CDR3: CASREGLAGGTDTQYF
V: TRBV28; D: -; size: -; J: TRBJ2-2; DNA: TGTGCCAGCAGGGGACACAGCGCCGGGGAGCTGTTTTTT; CDR3: CASRGHSAGELFF
V: TRBV23-1; D: TRBD1; size: -; J: TRBJ1-3; DNA: TGCGCCAGCAGTCACAACAGGGGATCGGGCTCTGGAAACACCATATATTTT; CDR3: CASSHNRGSGSGNTIYF
V: TRBV11-2; D: -; size: -; J: TRBJ1-4; DNA: TGTGCCAGCAGCTTCTTGGCGGCTAATGAAAAACTGTTTTTT; CDR3: CASSFLAANEKLFF